This T cell receptor beta chain is drawn from a study of regulatory T cells in long-lasting Graves disease. Study as a whole: Graves' disease counted as persistent after over 5 years of antithyroid drugs with positive TSH receptor antibodies.

Documented time point: persistent/refractory GD, antithyroid drugs over 5 years with positive TRAb. The authors made the TCR library using RNA they extracted from PBMCs. This clonotype showed up many times. The target antigen is unknown. CDR3-region Arm-PCR and iRepertoire HTBI primers produced the TCR beta libraries. In the original processing: Around 59 TRBV and approximately 13 TRBJ segments were identified across samples. TCRdb recomputed calls from the multiplex PCR reads with MiXCR, one row per CDR3 protein. The V and J calls were not made by the authors but by TCRdb's processing. Of roughly 450,000 distinct CDR3 sequences listed, about 20% are singletons. This CDR3 comprises 14 residues. In germline, CDR1 is SGHRS, CDR2 YFSETQ. Trimming left V 2 bases short and J 2 bases short, with 11 bases between. Findings and limits, study-wide: Samples came from peripheral blood alone, without thyroid tissue. A limited number of samples was an acknowledged limitation.

This sequence joins TRBV5-1 and TRBJ2-7, with D uncertain. Source: peripheral blood mononuclear cells (PBMCs), taken when the disease was refractory, from a patient treated with antithyroid drugs. This TCR derives from a female donor with Graves disease. The CDR3 spells CASSFWVRTYEQYF. CDR3 DNA sequence: TGCGCCAGCAGCTTCTGGGTACGGACCTACGAGCAGTACTTC.